This T cell receptor beta chain was sequenced for a study of blood T cell repertoires in COVID-19. The overall study: There were acute and convalescent COVID-19 samples, and they came from the United States, Italy and Spain. T cells, B-cell-depleted T cells, or PBMCs provided the cDNA or gDNA that served as material.

In the original workflow: Reference gene primer amplification in the assay estimated nucleated cell counts. Produced via immunoSEQ multiplex PCR; TCRdb's table is partial and in-frame only. V, J and clone size were drawn from that table, and D and trimming were deduced from the DNA. The data show 240,000 or so clones, roughly 90% seen once. Deletions cut 6 bases from V and 4 bases from J, with 15 bases between. This CDR3 comprises 13 residues. Germline loops: CDR1 SQVTM, CDR2 ANQGSEA. Sequencing was carried out using peripheral blood. The chain links TRBV29-1 to TRBJ1-1; D remains unclear. The TCR comes from a man between 60 and 70 years old with acute or convalescent COVID-19. The CDR3 here is CSVTGSEGTEAFF. The CDR3 coding sequence is TGCAGCGTGACCGGGAGCGAAGGCACTGAAGCTTTCTTT.